The 28 T cell receptor beta chains presented below share a single source sample, sequenced in a study of T cells in women clearing cervical HPV infection. Profiled with immunoSEQ multiplex PCR; TCRdb holds only in-frame clones, not every one. The listing contains 31,000 or so clones. Sequencing used blood buffy coat. The receptors were gathered from a woman aged 18 to 69 with a cervical HPV16 infection that either progressed to CIN3+ or cleared (not recorded which).

Remarks on this clone: The read halts 3 residues ahead of the CDR3 end, with the missing end drawn from the germline J gene. This chain links TRBV7-3 with TRBJ2-7, with D perhaps TRBD1 (5 bases). Germline CDR1 SGHTA, CDR2 FQGTGA. V was shortened by 2 bases and J by 6 bases, with 11 bases between the two germline ends. The CDR3 spans 13 residues. The CDR3 reads CASSLGRVSEQYF. Partial CDR3 DNA: TGTGCCAGCAGCTTAGGCAGGGTTTCCGAG. The full variable domain, completed using reference TRBV7-3 and TRBJ2-7, is GAGVSQTPSNKVTEKGKYVELRCDPISGHTALYWYRQSLGQGPEFLIYFQGTGAADDSGLPNDRFFAVRPEGSVSTLKIQRTERGDSAVYLCASSLGRVSEQYFGPGTRLTVT.

Note on this clone: The read ends 3 residues shy of where the CDR3 ends; the end is completed using the germline J gene. The chain recombines TRBV5-1 with TRBJ2-1, with 8 bases matching TRBD1. Trimming at V came to 0 bases and at J to 6 bases, leaving 2 bases not matched to a gene. Germline V gives CDR1 SGHRS, CDR2 YFSETQ. The CDR3 is 14 amino acids. The CDR3 DNA, read in part, is TGCGCCAGCAGCTTGGGACAGGGGCTCAATGAG. This codes for CASSLGQGLNE. The entire CDR3 is CASSLGQGLNEQFF.

Regarding this clone: The read terminates 3 residues before the CDR3 end, so the remaining end is supplied by the germline J gene. This sequence joins TRBV5-1 and TRBJ1-5; 7 nucleotides line up with TRBD1. The germline V gene encodes CDR1 SGHRS and CDR2 YFSETQ. V shed 6 bases, J shed 8 bases, and the junction held 5 bases outside the gene matches. The CDR3 loop spans 12 amino acids. The sequenced part of the CDR3 DNA is TGCGCCAGCAACTACAGGGGTGAGCCC. It encodes CASNYRGEP. The full-length CDR3 reads as CASNYRGEPQHF.

About this clone: The read ends 3 residues shy of where the CDR3 ends; the end is completed using the germline J gene. This chain connects TRBV6-1 to TRBJ2-7, with D possibly being TRBD2 (5 bases). The germline V gene has CDR1 MNHNS and CDR2 SASEGT. CDR3 size: 14 residues. V was cut by 3 bases and J by 5 bases, with 14 bases left in between. The chain's CDR3 is CASSEEAGIHEQYF. The part of the CDR3 DNA that was read is TGTGCCAGCAGTGAGGAGGCAGGTATACACGAG.

Turning to this clone: The read is 3 residues too short to cover the CDR3 end, so that end is filled in from the germline J gene. V usage is TRBV4-2 and J usage is TRBJ2-3, with D perhaps TRBD1 (5 bases). This CDR3 has 15 amino acids. Trimming removed 4 bases from V and 0 bases from J, with 11 bases in between. Germline V gene data show CDR1 as LGHNA and CDR2 as YNFKEQ. CDR3 loop: CASSRTGSSTDTQYF. CDR3 DNA, as far as it was read: TGTGCCAGCAGCCGTACAGGCTCGAGCACAGATACG.

Of note for this clone: The read comes to an end 3 residues before the CDR3 does, leaving the germline J gene to fill in the end. This chain joins TRBV2 and TRBJ1-5; D gene uncertain. The V end was cut by 4 bases, the J end by 7 bases, with 11 bases between. Germline lookup yields CDR1 SNHLY and CDR2 FYNNEI. The CDR3 is 13 amino acids. The chain's CDR3 is CASSADLNQPQHF. The DNA read from the CDR3 is TGTGCCAGCAGTGCGGACTTAAACCAGCCC.

The CDR3 DNA, read in part, is TGTGCCAGCGAAGGGACAGAAGTGAACACTGAA. It yields the protein CASEGTEVNTE. The CDR3 in its entirety is CASEGTEVNTEAFF. The V call is TRBV2, the J call TRBJ1-1, with 7 nucleotides matching TRBD1. The read stops 3 residues short of the end of the CDR3; the missing end is completed from the germline J gene. The V and J ends lost 8 bases and 0 bases, in that order; junction bases with no gene match: 6. The CDR3 has 14 residues. The germline CDR1 and CDR2 sequences are SNHLY and FYNNEI.

A note on this clone: The missing CDR3 end, 3 residues past where the read stops, is filled in from the germline J gene. This chain uses TRBV18 with TRBJ2-1, with 8 bases lining up with TRBD1. The CDR3 runs to 16 residues. V dropped 6 bases and J dropped 4; count of bases not matched to a gene: 11. The germline gives CDR1 KGHSH, CDR2 LQKENI. CDR3 DNA (partial): TGTGCCAGCTCCCGTTTTCCGACAGGGGCTTACAATGAG. Translating it yields CASSRFPTGAYNE. From start to end, the CDR3 is CASSRFPTGAYNEQFF.

Note on this clone: The read ends 3 residues early relative to the CDR3; the germline J gene fills the gap. The rearrangement joins TRBV5-1 to TRBJ2-6, with D uncertain. This CDR3 is 10 amino acids long. The V and J ends lost 7 bases and 9 bases respectively, with 5 bases between them. The germline V gene has CDR1 SGHRS and CDR2 YFSETQ. CDR3 in amino acids: CASSGNVLTF. CDR3 DNA (partial): TGCGCCAGCTCAGGCAACGTC.

In regard to this clone: The read gets to within 3 residues of the CDR3 end, and the germline J gene fills in the rest. This same CDR3 is encoded by further DNA sequences in the sample. The chain links TRBV6-2 or TRBV6-3 to TRBJ2-5; no definite D call. Germline V CDR1 and CDR2: MNHEY, SVGEGT. The CDR3 spans 11 residues. Trimming pared 6 bases from V and 4 bases from J, leaving 6 bases between. The sequenced CDR3 bases are TGTGCCAGCAGACAAGGAGAGACC. Encoded protein: CASRQGET. In full, the CDR3 reads CASRQGETQYF.

Concerning this clone: The read is 3 residues too short to cover the CDR3 end, so that end is filled in from the germline J gene. The genes are TRBV11-1 and TRBJ2-7; TRBD1 matches 10 bases. CDR1 and CDR2 (germline): SGHAT, FQDESV (reference sequence). Trimming cost V 3 bases and J 5 bases; bases outside gene matches: 7. This CDR3 has 15 amino acids. The CDR3 loop reads CASSFSWDRGDEQYF. Partial CDR3 DNA: TGTGCCAGCAGCTTTAGTTGGGACAGGGGCGACGAG. Full variable domain (missing parts from reference TRBV11-1 and TRBJ2-7): EAEVAQSPRYKITEKSQAVAFWCDPISGHATLYWYRQILGQGPELLVQFQDESVVDDSQLPKDRFSAERLKGVDSTLKIQPAELGDSAMYLCASSFSWDRGDEQYFGPGTRLTVT.

For this clone: The read ends 3 residues shy of where the CDR3 ends; the end is completed using the germline J gene. This chain uses TRBV5-1 with TRBJ2-3, with D possibly matching TRBD2 (5 bases). CDR1 and CDR2 from the germline V gene are SGHRS and YFSETQ. The CDR3 totals 15 residues. This CDR3 is CASSLAGRGQETQYF. CDR3 DNA (partial): TGCGCCAGCAGCTTGGCTGGTAGAGGGCAAGAGACG.

A note on this clone: The CDR3 goes on 3 residues after the read ends, and that part is filled in from the germline J gene. The genes are TRBV19 and TRBJ2-7; the D gene is possibly TRBD2 (6 bases). The CDR3 has 16 amino acids. Germline CDR1 and CDR2: LNHDA and SQIVND (reference sequence). Trimming stripped 7 bases from V and 0 bases from J, with 19 bases between. The CDR3 DNA, read in part, is TGTGCCAGTACGGGGGTAGGATCGACTAGCTCCTACGAG. Residues: CASTGVGSTSSYE. The full-length CDR3 reads as CASTGVGSTSSYEQYF.

Of note for this clone: Sequencing ends 3 residues short of the CDR3 end; the germline J gene provides the rest. The chain combines TRBV4-2 with TRBJ2-7; D call uncertain. V was pared by 5 bases and J by 1 base, with 15 bases between. The CDR3 length is 15 residues. Looked up from germline, CDR1 is LGHNA and CDR2 is YNFKEQ. The CDR3 sequence: CASSSRHEASYEQYF. CDR3 bases read: TGTGCCAGCAGCTCCCGTCATGAAGCGTCCTACGAG.

Remarks on this clone: The CDR3 end lies 3 residues beyond the end of the read and is filled in from the germline J gene. The genes are TRBV27 and TRBJ2-1, with a possible D match to TRBD1 (6 bases). Germline CDR1 is MNHEY and CDR2 is SMNVEV (reference sequence). The length of the CDR3 is 15 residues. V lost 2 bases, J lost 7 bases, and 15 bases lay in between. The part of the CDR3 DNA that was read is TGTGCCAGCAGTTTAACGGACCCGAGGGGGAATGAG. Protein sequence: CASSLTDPRGNE. The whole CDR3 protein is CASSLTDPRGNEQFF.

As regards this clone: The CDR3 is cut off 3 residues early in the read; its end comes from the germline J gene. The rearrangement uses TRBV5-1 and TRBJ1-6; D gene unclear. V gave up 0 bases and J gave up 0 bases, with 4 bases separating them. This CDR3 is built from 15 residues. Germline CDR1 reads SGHRS; CDR2 reads YFSETQ. CDR3 DNA (partial): TGCGCCAGCAGCTTGGCAGGCTCCTATAATTCACCC. Protein sequence: CASSLAGSYNSP. The entire CDR3 protein reads CASSLAGSYNSPLHF.

Comments on this clone: The read finishes 3 residues shy of the CDR3 end, and the germline J gene is used to complete it. The rearrangement links TRBV30 to TRBJ2-5, with D possibly matching TRBD1 (6 bases). CDR1 and CDR2 from the germline V gene are GTSNPN and SVGIG (reference sequence). The V end was cut by 2 bases, the J end by 5 bases, with 12 bases between. The CDR3 consists of 13 residues. The CDR3 DNA, read in part, is TGTGCCTGGAGTATCAGGGGCGCGGAGACC. Protein sequence: CAWSIRGAET. The entire CDR3 sequence reads CAWSIRGAETQYF.

Details on this clone: The missing CDR3 end, 3 residues past where the read stops, is filled in from the germline J gene. The rearrangement joins TRBV30 to TRBJ1-6; 12 nucleotides agree with TRBD1. Trimming at V came to 8 bases and at J to 2 bases, leaving 1 base not matched to a gene. Germline assignment: CDR1 GTSNPN and CDR2 SVGIG (reference sequence). This CDR3 has 14 residues. The CDR3 loop reads CAGTGGTYNSPLHF. The sequenced CDR3 bases are TGTGCCGGGACAGGGGGCACCTATAATTCACCC. The complete variable domain, with remaining parts taken from reference TRBV30 and TRBJ1-6, reads SQTIHQWPATLVQPVGSPLSLECTVEGTSNPNLYWYRQAAGRGLQLLFYSVGIGQISSEVPQNLSASRPQDRQFILSSKKLLLSDSGFYLCAGTGGTYNSPLHFGNGTRLTVT.

As to this clone: The read falls 3 residues short of the CDR3 end, and the missing part is taken from the germline J gene. The chain recombines TRBV10-3 with TRBJ2-3; D perhaps matches TRBD2 (5 bases). Germline CDR1 and CDR2: ENHRY and SYGVKD. CDR3 length: 11 amino acids. CDR3 region: CAITVAGAQYF. The covered CDR3 bases are TGTGCCATCACGGTGGCGGGCGCG.

On this clone: The junction differs from germline at one of its ends, possibly a read error. Read data end 3 residues before the CDR3 end; the end is taken from the germline J gene. The V call is TRBV4-2, the J call TRBJ2-7; 11 bases align to TRBD2. This CDR3 comprises 17 residues. Germline CDR1 is LGHNA and CDR2 is YNFKEQ. This chain's CDR3 is CASSHQRLAGTHYEQYF. CDR3 DNA, as far as it was read: TGCGCCAGCAGCCACCAGCGACTAGCGGGGACCCACTACGAG.

Comments on this clone: The read terminates 3 residues ahead of where the CDR3 ends, so the germline J gene completes it. The chain combines TRBV19 with TRBJ2-5; 7 bases agree with TRBD2. The CDR3 covers 12 residues. The V segment lost 11 bases and the J segment 2 bases; nucleotides outside the gene matches: 5. CDR1 is LNHDA and CDR2 is SQIVND in the germline V gene (reference sequence). CDR3 protein: CASAGVQETQYF. CDR3 bases read: TGTGCCTCCGCGGGGGTTCAAGAGACC.

As for this clone: Sequencing ends 3 residues short of the CDR3 end; the germline J gene provides the rest. V gene TRBV20-1 combines with J gene TRBJ1-6, with D uncertain. This CDR3 contains 16 residues. Trimming left V 5 bases short and J 9 bases short, with 23 bases between. Germline V gives CDR1 DFQATT, CDR2 SNEGSKA (reference sequence). The sequenced CDR3 bases are TGCAGTGCTCTTAGCGAGTACTGGGGATCGGCTTCACCC. It yields the protein CSALSEYWGSASP. The whole CDR3 region reads CSALSEYWGSASPLHF.

As concerns this clone: The observed sequence ends 3 residues before the CDR3 terminus, with the missing tail filled in from the germline J gene. The chain links TRBV14 to TRBJ2-1, with D perhaps matching TRBD2 (5 bases). V was shortened by 2 bases and J by 7 bases, with 15 bases between the two germline ends. Germline CDR1 and CDR2: SGHDN and FVKESK. The CDR3 is 15 amino acids. The CDR3 protein is CASSQLGQEENEQFF. CDR3 DNA, as far as it was read: TGTGCCAGCAGCCAATTAGGGCAGGAGGAGAATGAG.

On this clone itself: The read ends 3 residues before the CDR3 terminus; that terminus is restored from the germline J gene. This specimen includes other DNA sequences encoding the same CDR3. The chain employs TRBV18 and TRBJ1-3, with TRBD1 matching 8 bases. The CDR3 is 15 amino acids. J was trimmed by 4 bases and V by 0 bases; bases with no gene match: 2. The V gene's germline CDR1 is KGHSH and CDR2 LQKENI. The sequenced CDR3 bases are TGTGCCAGCTCACCACCGACAGGGGCCGGAAACACC. Translated, it gives CASSPPTGAGNT. The full-length CDR3 reads as CASSPPTGAGNTIYF.

On this clone: From the germline J gene comes the end of the CDR3, since the read stops 3 residues before it. J is TRBJ2-7 and V is TRBV20-1, with D possibly TRBD1 on 6 matching bases. The length of the CDR3 is 13 residues. V was cut by 6 bases and J by 3 bases, with 15 bases left in between. Germline V gene lookup returns CDR1 DFQATT and CDR2 SNEGSKA (reference sequence). CDR3 sequence: CSAKPQGNYEQYF. CDR3 bases read: TGCAGTGCCAAACCTCAGGGGAACTACGAG.

To note about this clone: Read coverage stops 3 residues before the CDR3 terminus; the germline J gene supplies the remainder. The J gene is TRBJ1-1, the V gene TRBV7-3; the D gene is possibly TRBD1 (6 bases). V was shortened by 2 bases and J by 1 base, with 14 bases between the two germline ends. Per the germline V gene, CDR1 is SGHTA and CDR2 is FQGTGA. The CDR3 contains 16 residues. The part of the CDR3 DNA that was read is TGTGCCAGCAGCTTATTCCCAACAGGGAAGAACACTGAA. Translated, it gives CASSLFPTGKNTE. The whole CDR3 protein reads CASSLFPTGKNTEAFF.

As to this clone: One end of the junction is discordant with germline, which a read error may explain. The missing CDR3 end, 3 residues past where the read stops, is filled in from the germline J gene. The chain has TRBV4-2 and TRBJ1-2; 7 nucleotides agree with TRBD1. CDR1 and CDR2 (germline): LGHNA, YNFKEQ. The CDR3 loop spans 13 amino acids. The chain's CDR3 is CASSLYTGDGYTF. CDR3 DNA (partial): TGCGCCAGCAGCCTATACACAGGGGATGGC.

A word on this clone: The read ends 3 residues early relative to the CDR3; the germline J gene fills the gap. The rearrangement uses TRBV7-9 and TRBJ1-2; D is possibly TRBD1 (6 bases). V lost 2 bases and J lost 6, with 16 bases in between. The CDR3 is 15 amino acids. Germline V gene lookup returns CDR1 SEHNR and CDR2 FQNEAQ (reference sequence). Partial CDR3 DNA: TGTGCCAGCAGCTTAAGTAGTGGGACAACCGATGGC. Residues: CASSLSSGTTDG. The complete CDR3 protein is CASSLSSGTTDGYTF.